This T cell receptor (beta chain) was identified during a study of cytomegalovirus exposure and HLA in healthy donors. Regarding the study as a whole: A later analysis linked a missense variant in DCLRE1C to the trimming of TCR beta V and J genes. Reports showed the classifier diagnosing cytomegalovirus status with high specificity and sensitivity. The study flagged approximately 180 TCR beta chains as cytomegalovirus-associated.

As to this clone: What it binds is unknown.

Trimming cost V 4 bases and J 6 bases, with 10 bases left between them. The CDR3 contains 13 residues. CDR1 and CDR2 (germline): MNHNY, SVGAGI (reference sequence). Use of 60 Vbeta and 13 Jbeta primers characterized the PCR. The protocol was immunoSEQ multiplex PCR, while the TCRdb copy is restricted to in-frame clones and leaves out a portion. The repertoire holds 150,000 to 200,000 clones, with around 80% as singletons. The chain has TRBV6-6 and TRBJ1-5, with TRBD1 as a possible D gene (6 bases). The sample was PBMCs. This TCR was sampled from a man aged 35-49 years in good health and CMV-seronegative. The CDR3 reads CASSLDRSQPQHF. The CDR3 DNA is TGTGCCAGCAGTTTAGACAGGTCTCAGCCCCAGCATTTT.